This T cell receptor beta chain comes out of a study of T cell repertoires in cytomegalovirus infection. Study summary: It can be stated that public TCR beta signatures indicated CMV infection as well as a matching HLA type. Findings of the study overall: Dominant in the ex vivo response were TCR beta clonotypes restricted by HLA-C and specific for CMV.

V was cut by 5 bases and J by 0 bases, with 2 bases left in between. The CDR3 covers 13 residues. The germline V gene has CDR1 MGHDK and CDR2 SYGVNS. In this sample, this clonotype turned up many times. Its specificity is not known. TCRdb recomputed calls from the reads with MiXCR, one row per CDR3 protein. The sample holds more than 250,000 distinct CDR3 sequences, 12% to 15% seen once. This sequence was found in a human donor in good health (CMV status not recorded). Some clones in this sample may be carry-over from other donors' samples. Sequencing input: PBMCs. The rearrangement joins TRBV25-1 to TRBJ2-6; no clear D. This CDR3 reads CASSYSGANVLTF. The DNA of the CDR3 is TGTGCCAGCAGTTACTCTGGGGCCAACGTCCTGACTTTC.